This T cell receptor (beta chain) was recorded in a study of T cells in Graves' hyperthyroidism and ophthalmopathy. General observations from the study: Among clonotypes expanded in thyroid above 0.001, most were also found in blood.

The J segment lost 4 bases and the V segment lost 6 bases, leaving 7 bases of the junction unmatched. This CDR3 is 16 amino acids long. Looked up from germline, CDR1 is KGHDR and CDR2 is SFDVKD. This clonotype was counted ten times or more. Its antigen remains unidentified. There were TCR beta CDR3 regions amplified from RNA transcripts. HTBI primers drove first-round RT-PCR of the TCR CDR3. TCRdb passed the multiplex PCR reads through MiXCR, listing each CDR3 protein once. The sample includes 300,000 to 450,000 distinct CDR3 sequences, roughly 15% of them seen just once. The chain employs TRBV24-1 and TRBJ2-2, with 10 bases identical to TRBD1. This receptor was obtained from a woman in her twenties or thirties with Graves' ophthalmopathy. The sequenced sample was blood. DNA for the CDR3: TGTGCCACCAGTATGAGGACAGGGGGTGGCACCGGGGAGCTGTTTTTT. Its protein is CATSMRTGGGTGELFF.